The rows below give T cell receptor beta chains drawn from one sample of a study of patients and donors after allogeneic stem cell transplantation. TCRdb passed the RT-PCR reads through MiXCR, listing each CDR3 protein once. The repertoire holds roughly 960,000 distinct CDR3 sequences, with about 20% as singletons. What was sequenced was blood, either unsorted or a sorted T cell fraction (not recorded which). The receptor set was obtained from a human donor who was either an allogeneic HSCT recipient or a stem cell or donor lymphocyte infusion donor (not recorded which). It is not recorded whose cells these are; they may come from a transplant donor. Each CDR3 is given with its conserved first and last residue. The D gene is left open where the match is weak. The listing skips clone size in some rows; elsewhere it reads once, few, many or a size class.

v_gene: TRBV12-3/TRBV12-4
abundance: many
j_gene: TRBJ1-3
d_gene: NA
CDR3aa: CASNPSPKGTESRNTIYF
CDR3nt: TGTGCCAGCAACCCGTCCCCGAAAGGGACCGAGAGCAGAAACACCATATATTTT

v_gene: TRBV27
abundance: few
j_gene: TRBJ2-2
d_gene: NA
CDR3aa: CASSITKGELFF
CDR3nt: TGTGCCAGCAGCATCACTAAGGGGGAGCTGTTTTTT

v_gene: TRBV28
abundance: NA
j_gene: TRBJ2-2
d_gene: NA
CDR3aa: CAISTRTGELFF
CDR3nt: TGTGCCATATCTACCCGCACCGGGGAGCTGTTTTTT

v_gene: TRBV21-1
abundance: NA
j_gene: TRBJ2-1
d_gene: NA
CDR3aa: CASSKSLTGAVLIREQFF
CDR3nt: TGTGCCAGCTCTAAGTCTCTGACAGGAGCTGTCTTGATCCGTGAGCAGTTCTTC

v_gene: TRBV20-1
abundance: NA
j_gene: TRBJ2-1
d_gene: NA
CDR3aa: CSARDGHLGGNEQFF
CDR3nt: TGCAGTGCTAGAGACGGACACCTGGGAGGCAATGAGCAGTTCTTC

v_gene: TRBV15
abundance: few
j_gene: TRBJ2-7
d_gene: NA
CDR3aa: CATSRDYNKALYEQYF
CDR3nt: TGTGCCACCAGCAGAGACTATAACAAAGCCTTATACGAGCAGTACTTC

v_gene: TRBV12-5
abundance: few
j_gene: TRBJ1-1
d_gene: TRBD1
CDR3aa: CASGLAIGQGVAEAFF
CDR3nt: TGTGCTAGTGGTTTGGCGATAGGACAGGGGGTCGCTGAAGCTTTCTTT

v_gene: TRBV12-3/TRBV12-4
abundance: NA
j_gene: TRBJ2-3
d_gene: NA
CDR3aa: CASTQRTDTQYF
CDR3nt: TGTGCCAGCACGCAACGCACAGATACGCAGTATTTT

v_gene: TRBV12-3/TRBV12-4
abundance: NA
j_gene: TRBJ1-2
d_gene: TRBD1
CDR3aa: CASSFGQGIFRSYTF
CDR3nt: TGTGCCAGCAGTTTCGGACAGGGTATCTTCAGGAGCTACACCTTC

v_gene: TRBV4-2
abundance: NA
j_gene: TRBJ2-1
d_gene: NA
CDR3aa: CASSQGLTYNEQFF
CDR3nt: TGTGCCAGCAGCCAAGGACTGACCTACAATGAGCAGTTCTTC

v_gene: TRBV12-3/TRBV12-4
abundance: few
j_gene: TRBJ1-6
d_gene: TRBD1
CDR3aa: CASSLASPGQGSPLHF
CDR3nt: TGTGCCAGCAGTTTAGCTTCCCCGGGACAGGGGTCACCCCTCCACTTT